This T cell receptor beta chain was sequenced during a study of a mutant IDH1 vaccine in newly diagnosed glioma. The overall study: Each patient was administered eight vaccinations, scheduled in weeks 1, 3, 5, 7, 11, 15, 19 and 23.

Of note for this clone: Its antigen is not known.

The CDR3 length is 16 residues. The germline gives CDR1 SGDLS, CDR2 YYNGEE. V lost 4 bases and J lost 5, with 19 bases in between. Only in-frame clones appear in the TCRdb table, and some are missing; sequencing was by immunoSEQ multiplex PCR. The sample holds over 55,000 clones; about 81% are singletons and the top ten take around 8%. The study's findings and limits: Pseudoprogression appears to have had no connection to changes in top peripheral T cell clonotypes.

As to time point: week 23, last vaccination. All doses held 300 ug of mutant IDH1 20-mer peptide, with topical imiquimod. Those who donated had recent WHO grade 3 or 4 IDH1-mutant, ATRX-lost astrocytomas. The sequence was obtained from a woman aged 40 to 50 with glioma. Some clones in this sample may be carry-over from other donors' samples. The specimen was PBMCs, collected from a glioma patient whose treatment included an IDH1 peptide vaccine. J is TRBJ2-1 and V is TRBV9; D is unresolved. DNA for the CDR3: TGTGCCAGCAGCACCTACTCTAGTCCCGGCGACAATGAGCAGTTCTTC. Translating gives CASSTYSSPGDNEQFF.